The 20 T cell receptor beta chains below come from one sample, sequenced in a study of shared clonotypes between healthy human individuals. Positively selected for CCR7, the CD45RO-negative cells used as naive CD8 cells excluded terminally differentiated effector memory CD45RA+ cells. The table came from immunoSEQ multiplex PCR; TCRdb's copy has only in-frame clones and leaves some out. The data contain about 750,000 clones, around 92% of them seen just once; the ten biggest clones take up 24%. Sample: naive CD8+ T cells sorted from blood. The receptors derive from a young man in good health.

The chain joins TRBV27 to TRBJ2-3; D uncertain. V was cut by 3 bases and J by 2 bases, with 15 bases left in between. CDR3 length: 16 amino acids. Germline CDR1 reads MNHEY; CDR2 reads SMNVEV (reference sequence). CDR3: CASSFLRGAHTDTQYF. The CDR3 nucleotides are TGTGCCAGCAGTTTCCTAAGAGGTGCACACACAGATACGCAGTATTTT.

The chain employs TRBV9 and TRBJ2-1; D gene unclear. Trimming took 3 bases from V and 7 from J, leaving 17 bases between them. From germline, CDR1 is SGDLS and CDR2 YYNGEE. CDR3 length: 15 residues. The CDR3 protein is CASSATNGVGNEQFF. The CDR3 DNA is TGTGCCAGCAGCGCAACGAACGGAGTAGGGAATGAGCAGTTCTTC.

The gene calls are TRBV18 and TRBJ2-1; TRBD2 might be the D (5 bases). Per germline, CDR1 KGHSH and CDR2 LQKENI. Trimming cost V 3 bases and J 10 bases, with 13 bases left between them. The CDR3 is made up of 13 amino acids. The CDR3 loop reads CASSPGGGVEQFF. The CDR3 DNA reads TGTGCCAGCTCACCCGGAGGTGGGGTGGAGCAGTTCTTC.

Of note for this clone: The identical CDR3 is also encoded by other nucleotide sequences in the sample. V and J are TRBV19 and TRBJ2-7; a possible D gene is TRBD1 (6 bases). The CDR3 is 14 amino acids. The germline V gene has CDR1 LNHDA and CDR2 SQIVND (reference sequence). Trimming took off 5 bases at V and 2 bases at J, with 13 bases between the two ends. CDR3 loop: CASSPSGGTYEQYF. The DNA of the CDR3 is TGTGCCAGTAGTCCGTCTGGGGGCACCTACGAGCAGTACTTC.

The CDR3 here is CASSLRGLRESGRNTGELFF. The CDR3, as DNA: TGTGCCAGCAGTTTAAGGGGTCTGCGGGAGTCAGGTAGAAACACCGGGGAGCTGTTTTTT. V is TRBV28 and J is TRBJ2-2; 7 bases agree with TRBD2. J was trimmed by 2 bases and V by 2 bases; bases with no gene match: 17. Germline V gives CDR1 MDHEN, CDR2 SYDVKM. The CDR3 runs to 20 residues.

Turning to this clone: Other DNA sequences in the sample encode the same CDR3. V is TRBV5-1 and J is TRBJ2-7; 10 nucleotides agree with TRBD1. The junction had 3 bases not matched to a gene; V was cut back by 4 bases and J by 2 bases. CDR1 and CDR2 from the germline V gene are SGHRS and YFSETQ. The CDR3 consists of 14 residues. The CDR3 DNA reads as TGCGCCAGCAGCCCAGGGACAGGGGCCTACGAGCAGTACTTC. This translates into CASSPGTGAYEQYF. The entire variable domain, with the rest obtained from reference TRBV5-1 and TRBJ2-7, is as follows: KAGVTQTPRYLIKTRGQQVTLSCSPISGHRSVSWYQQTPGQGLQFLFEYFSETQRNKGNFPGRFSGRQFSNSRSEMNVSTLELGDSALYLCASSPGTGAYEQYFGPGTRLTVT.

V is TRBV4-1 and J is TRBJ2-7; a weak D match, TRBD1 (6 bases). This CDR3 contains 15 residues. Trimming removed 0 bases from V and 3 bases from J, with 12 bases in between. Germline V gives CDR1 MGHRA, CDR2 YSYEKL. Written as DNA, the CDR3 is TGCGCCAGCAGCCAAGAGGGGACAACCCGCTACGAGCAGTACTTC. Its protein product is CASSQEGTTRYEQYF.

This clone was seen just once. The chain is built from TRBV28 and TRBJ1-3; D call uncertain. Trimming stripped 4 bases from V and 4 bases from J, with 5 bases between. Germline V lookup: CDR1 MDHEN, CDR2 SYDVKM. The CDR3 is 12 amino acids. The CDR3 sequence: CASSSIGNTIYF. CDR3 nucleotides: TGTGCCAGCAGTTCGATCGGAAACACCATATATTTT.

With regard to this clone: In the same sample, other DNA sequences code for this CDR3. The chain recombines TRBV29-1 with TRBJ2-1; tentatively, D is TRBD2 (6 bases). Germline loops: CDR1 SQVTM, CDR2 ANQGSEA. The V and J ends lost 4 bases and 1 base respectively, with 8 bases between them. The length of the CDR3 is 13 residues. The CDR3 reads CSVVLASYNEQFF. CDR3 DNA sequence: TGCAGCGTTGTACTAGCATCCTACAATGAGCAGTTCTTC.

To note about this clone: Different DNA sequences within this sample yield the same CDR3. The chain carries TRBV7-6 and TRBJ2-7; D remains unclear. V lost 2 bases and J 0 bases, leaving 8 bases between the germline ends. The CDR3 is made up of 14 amino acids. From germline, CDR1 is SGHVS and CDR2 FNYEAQ. Here the CDR3 DNA reads TGTGCCAGCAGCTTACTGGGCTCCTCCTACGAGCAGTACTTC. Amino acid sequence: CASSLLGSSYEQYF.

The rearrangement links TRBV7-2 to TRBJ2-5, with 11 bases lining up with TRBD1. Germline V gene lookup returns CDR1 SGHTA and CDR2 FQGNSA. The trim removed 0 bases at V and 0 bases at J, leaving 12 bases unmatched. CDR3 length equals 20 residues. CDR3 bases: TGTGCCAGCAGCTTAGCCCGGACAGGGGGCACTTACTACCACCAAGAGACCCAGTACTTC. Translating it yields CASSLARTGGTYYHQETQYF. The whole variable domain, remainder taken from reference TRBV7-2 and TRBJ2-5, is GAGVSQSPSNKVTEKGKDVELRCDPISGHTALYWYRQSLGQGLEFLIYFQGNSAPDKSGLPSDRFSAERTGGSVSTLTIQRTQQEDSAVYLCASSLARTGGTYYHQETQYFGPGTRLLVL.

V gene TRBV2 combines with J gene TRBJ2-7; D gene unclear. V gave up 5 bases and J gave up 3 bases, with 5 bases separating them. The germline gives CDR1 SNHLY, CDR2 FYNNEI. This CDR3 has 11 amino acids. The CDR3 reads CASSQNYEQYF. The DNA for the CDR3 is TGTGCCAGCAGTCAAAACTACGAGCAGTACTTC.

The chain couples TRBV27 to TRBJ2-1, with 7 bases fitting TRBD2. Germline-derived CDR1 and CDR2 are MNHEY and SMNVEV (reference sequence). CDR3 length equals 16 residues. V lost 5 bases, J lost 1 base, and 8 bases stayed unmatched. As DNA, the CDR3 is TGTGCCAGCAGTGCCTCTAGCGGAGATTCCTACAATGAGCAGTTCTTC. As protein: CASSASSGDSYNEQFF.

The CDR3 is CASSLDGYEQFF. In nucleotides, the CDR3 is TGTGCCAGCAGCTTAGACGGTTACGAGCAGTTCTTC. This chain uses TRBV7-9 with TRBJ2-1; D ambiguous. V lost 1 base and J lost 10, with 8 bases in between. The V gene's germline CDR1 is SEHNR and CDR2 FQNEAQ (reference sequence). The CDR3 runs 12 residues.

This chain connects TRBV7-2 to TRBJ2-5, with 8 positions matching TRBD2. CDR1 and CDR2 (germline): SGHTA, FQGNSA. The CDR3 spans 15 residues. V dropped 2 bases and J dropped 1; count of bases not matched to a gene: 3. CDR3 in amino acids: CASSLTSGFQETQYF. CDR3 DNA sequence: TGTGCCAGCAGCTTAACTAGCGGATTCCAAGAGACCCAGTACTTC. The variable domain in full, with the rest retrieved from reference TRBV7-2 and TRBJ2-5, is GAGVSQSPSNKVTEKGKDVELRCDPISGHTALYWYRQSLGQGLEFLIYFQGNSAPDKSGLPSDRFSAERTGGSVSTLTIQRTQQEDSAVYLCASSLTSGFQETQYFGPGTRLLVL.

Comment on this clone: Other nucleotide sequences in the sample specify the same CDR3. The chain is built from TRBV28 and TRBJ2-7; 9 nucleotides line up with TRBD1. Germline CDR1 is MDHEN and CDR2 is SYDVKM. After removal of 5 bases from V and 7 bases from J, the junction contained 6 bases not matched to a gene. The CDR3 consists of 13 residues. The CDR3 DNA reads TGTGCCAGCAGTCCTCGGACAGGGGCAGAGCAGTACTTC. This codes for CASSPRTGAEQYF.

This clone was recorded once. The genes are TRBV4-2 and TRBJ2-5; D is unclear. Germline V CDR1 and CDR2: LGHNA, YNFKEQ. Trimming took off 2 bases at V and 5 bases at J, with 12 bases between the two ends. The CDR3 totals 14 residues. The CDR3 bases are TGTGCCAGCAGCCAACTAATAGGCGGCGAGACCCAGTACTTC. Translating it yields CASSQLIGGETQYF.

This chain connects TRBV23-1 to TRBJ1-2, with 9 positions matching TRBD1. TRBV23-1 belongs to the ORF category, with a function that is uncertain. J gave up 4 bases and V 1 base, and 4 bases lay outside the gene matches. This CDR3 comprises 15 residues. The CDR3 nucleotides read TGCGCCAGCAGTCAATGGGACAGGGAATGCTATGGCTACACCTTC. Its protein product is CASSQWDRECYGYTF.

The chain joins TRBV5-1 to TRBJ2-1; D remains ambiguous. The V end lost 4 bases, the J end lost 4 bases, and 12 bases lay between the germline ends. The CDR3 is 14 amino acids. Germline V lookup: CDR1 SGHRS, CDR2 YFSETQ. The DNA of the CDR3 is TGCGCCAGCAGCACCGACTTAAGTTACAATGAGCAGTTCTTC. It specifies CASSTDLSYNEQFF.

The V gene is TRBV10-1, the J gene TRBJ2-3; 13 bases are a match to TRBD2. J gave up 2 bases and V 2 bases, and 7 bases lay outside the gene matches. The CDR3 has 18 residues. CDR1 is WNHNN and CDR2 is SYGVQD in the germline V gene (reference sequence). The CDR3 DNA reads TGCGCCAGCAGTGAGGAGGAGGGACTAGCGGGACCCACAGATACGCAGTATTTT. Translated, it gives CASSEEEGLAGPTDTQYF.